This T cell receptor (beta chain) stems from a study of blood T cells in healthy people across ages. This clonotype was detected once. Its matching antigen is unknown. Findings of the study overall: Roughly linear declines in TCR beta diversity per million T cells occurred with age.

The authors isolated at least 6 million PBMCs per sample. V was trimmed by 6 bases and J by 0 bases, leaving 14 bases between them. CDR1 is MDHEN and CDR2 is SYDVKM in the germline V gene. The CDR3 spans 15 residues. A J-beta primer mix and a sample-barcoded 5' primer were used in a second PCR of roughly 6 to 11 cycles. TCRdb re-derived calls from the 5' RACE reads in MiXCR, one entry per CDR3 protein. The table shows roughly 800,000 distinct CDR3 sequences, with more than 45% occurring only once. The material sequenced was blood. V and J are TRBV28 and TRBJ1-2; D ambiguous. The clonotype was recovered from a man aged 30 to 45 in good health. The CDR3 reads CASRTDYLANYGYTF. In DNA form, the CDR3 reads TGTGCCAGCAGAACCGATTACTTAGCTAACTATGGCTACACCTTC.